The T cell receptor (beta chain) under discussion was sequenced for a study of CD8 T cells in Susac syndrome. Study-level information: Clinical remission applied to fewer than ten sequenced Susac syndrome patients, and six had active disease. When blood was collected, patients with Susac syndrome were therapy-naive, were taking corticosteroids, or were receiving intravenous immunoglobulin alone.

Patients with Susac syndrome met diagnostic criteria defined recently for definite or probable disease. With random hexamers, reverse transcription was performed on about 0.45 to 1 ug of RNA. Multiplex PCR with immunoSEQ amplified the TCR beta CDR3 across 54 Vbeta and 13 Jbeta. Each CDR3 protein gets one entry after TCRdb re-called the immunoSEQ multiplex PCR reads with MiXCR. The profile shows 140,000 or so distinct CDR3 sequences, 90% to 96% of them singletons. This CDR3 region has 15 residues. The V gene lost 6 bases and the J gene lost 4 bases, with 15 bases spanning the gap. The origin of this receptor is a human donor with Susac syndrome. The chain carries TRBV12-3 or TRBV12-4 and TRBJ2-2; a possible D gene is TRBD2 (6 bases). Sequenced sample: CD4+ T cells from PBMCs. The CDR3 sequence: CASSPGPAGTGELFF. The CDR3 DNA reads as TGTGCCAGCAGCCCAGGACCAGCGGGCACCGGGGAGCTGTTTTTT.